The present T cell receptor (beta chain) was sequenced within a study of cytotoxic CD8 clonotypes in ibrutinib-treated CLL. Study context: Sequenced samples delivered averages of roughly 250,000 productive templates and around 90,000 productive rearrangements.

PBMCs that had been cryopreserved were the source of about 2 micrograms of genomic DNA for TCR beta libraries. Turning to this clone: The target antigen is unknown.

V gave up 6 bases and J gave up 3 bases, with 16 bases separating them. The CDR3 length is 15 residues. Germline loops: CDR1 SNHLY, CDR2 FYNNEI. Findings of the study overall: Higher clonality was seen at ibrutinib response and a return toward baseline at progression. While tracking circulating CD8+ T-cell counts, baseline clonality exceeded that of age-matched healthy donors.

Clones were read by immunoSEQ multiplex PCR, and TCRdb kept only the in-frame ones, dropping some. The sample carries roughly 130,000 clones, 79% recorded once. Sequencing was performed on PBMCs, taken after 12 months of ibrutinib treatment. The V call is TRBV2, the J call TRBJ2-3, with D tentatively TRBD2 (5 bases). This clonotype originated in a human donor with chronic lymphocytic leukemia. The CDR3 nucleotides are TGTGCCAGCAGCGAGGACTGGATACAAACAGATACGCAGTATTTT. Its translation: CASSEDWIQTDTQYF.